Following are 27 T cell receptor beta chains from one sample sequenced in a study of CD8+ T cells in alopecia areata. Treatment in this sample: oral pan-JAK inhibitor, 5-10 mg twice daily. TCR sequencing used cDNA made by reverse transcription of extracted RNA. Data came from immunoSEQ multiplex PCR; TCRdb stores just in-frame clones and leaves some out. The data contain nearly 95,000 clones, 60% to 80% of them singletons. Here the sequenced sample was CD8+ T cells sorted from blood, taken around week 46, from a patient treated with tofacitinib. Receptors were obtained from a human donor with alopecia areata.

V is TRBV27 and J is TRBJ2-1; D unclear. This CDR3 region has 15 residues. Trimming shortened V by 4 bases and J by 4 bases, and 14 bases separated the two germline ends. Germline-derived CDR1 and CDR2 are MNHEY and SMNVEV (reference sequence). In DNA form, the CDR3 reads TGTGCCAGCAGTTCATATGCCGCCGTTTACAATGAGCAGTTCTTC. Translating gives CASSSYAAVYNEQFF.

This clone was found once. The gene calls are TRBV29-1 and TRBJ2-3, with 10 nucleotides matching TRBD2. CDR3 length: 19 residues. Trimming cost V 0 bases and J 2 bases; bases outside gene matches: 14. CDR1 is SQVTM and CDR2 is ANQGSEA in the germline V gene. CDR3 loop: CSVEEVLQASGGTTDTQYF. In DNA form, the CDR3 reads TGCAGCGTTGAAGAGGTCCTTCAGGCTAGCGGGGGCACCACAGATACGCAGTATTTT.

The rearrangement links TRBV6-1 to TRBJ1-1; D may be TRBD1 (5 bases). Germline V gene sequence: CDR1 MNHNS, CDR2 SASEGT. This CDR3 has 17 amino acids. With 2 bases removed from V and 2 bases from J, the gap between germline ends came to 18 bases. The CDR3 DNA reads as TGTGCCAGCAGTGAATTTAAAAGGGACGCAACCAACACTGAAGCTTTCTTT. Its translation is CASSEFKRDATNTEAFF.

The chain combines TRBV13 with TRBJ2-2, with no clear D. The CDR3 is 15 residues long. Germline CDR1 and CDR2: PRHDT and FYEKMQ (reference sequence). V dropped 5 bases and J dropped 1 base, with 11 bases sitting between them. The chain's CDR3 is CASSPSSLNTGELFF. CDR3 nucleotide sequence: TGTGCCAGCAGCCCGTCGTCCTTGAACACCGGGGAGCTGTTTTTT.

The CDR3 is CASSSGTSGAYEQYF. CDR3 coding DNA: TGTGCCAGCAGCTCGGGGACTAGCGGGGCCTACGAGCAGTACTTC. This chain joins TRBV7-9 and TRBJ2-7; 13 bases match TRBD2. The CDR3 spans 15 residues. V shed 4 bases, J shed 2 bases, and the junction held 2 bases outside the gene matches. Looked up from germline, CDR1 is SEHNR and CDR2 is FQNEAQ (reference sequence).

V gene TRBV7-2 combines with J gene TRBJ1-2; 8 nucleotides align to TRBD1. The CDR3 runs 13 residues. The ends lost 6 bases at V and 2 bases at J; junction bases unmatched: 2. Germline V gene sequence: CDR1 SGHTA, CDR2 FQGNSA. The DNA for the CDR3 is TGTGCCAGCAGACGGACAGGGAACTATGGCTACACCTTC. Protein: CASRRTGNYGYTF.

This chain joins TRBV10-2 and TRBJ2-1, with D uncertain. The CDR3 sequence is 11 residues long. V lost 4 bases and J 6 bases, leaving 4 bases between the germline ends. CDR1 and CDR2 from the germline V gene are WSHSY and SAAADI. The DNA of the CDR3 is TGCGCCAGCAGTGGCCGCAATGAGCAGTTCTTC. It encodes CASSGRNEQFF.

This clone was found many times. Different DNA sequences within this sample yield the same CDR3. The chain couples TRBV4-3 to TRBJ1-1; D is undetermined. Trimming removed 0 bases from V and 0 bases from J, with 8 bases in between. The germline V gene has CDR1 LGHNA and CDR2 YSLEER. The CDR3 runs 15 residues. Here the CDR3 DNA reads TGCGCCAGCAGCCAAGACAGAATTATGAACACTGAAGCTTTCTTT. This sequence encodes CASSQDRIMNTEAFF.

V usage is TRBV11-3 and J usage is TRBJ1-1; TRBD1 matches at 8 bases. Per the germline V gene, CDR1 is SGHNT and CDR2 is YENEEA. CDR3 length equals 14 residues. The ends lost 5 bases at V and 1 base at J; junction bases unmatched: 3. CDR3 in amino acids: CASSAGTGNTEAFF. CDR3 bases: TGTGCCAGCAGCGCCGGGACAGGGAACACTGAAGCTTTCTTT.

The chain is built from TRBV7-8 and TRBJ1-1; possibly TRBD1 for D (5 bases). This CDR3 contains 13 residues. The germline V and J ends were trimmed by 5 bases and 11 bases, with 18 bases remaining between them. Germline CDR1 reads SGHVS; CDR2 reads FQNEAQ. CDR3 sequence (DNA): TGTGCCAGCAGCCTGTCGGAGGGGCGCCGGGCTTTCTTT. It specifies CASSLSEGRRAFF.

The chain combines TRBV30 with TRBJ1-1, with TRBD1 identical over 7 bases. The CDR3 covers 12 residues. The ends lost 2 bases at V and 9 bases at J; junction bases unmatched: 6. Germline V gene lookup returns CDR1 GTSNPN and CDR2 SVGIG (reference sequence). The CDR3 bases are TGTGCCTGGAGTACGGGACAGAGAAAAGCTTTCTTT. This gives the protein CAWSTGQRKAFF. The complete variable domain, with remaining parts taken from reference TRBV30 and TRBJ1-1, reads SQTIHQWPATLVQPVGSPLSLECTVEGTSNPNLYWYRQAAGRGLQLLFYSVGIGQISSEVPQNLSASRPQDRQFILSSKKLLLSDSGFYLCAWSTGQRKAFFGQGTRLTVV.

This clone was observed a single time. The rearrangement links TRBV7-6 to TRBJ1-1, with 7 positions matching TRBD1. The CDR3 runs 15 residues. Germline V gene data show CDR1 as SGHVS and CDR2 as FNYEAQ. V was pared by 0 bases and J by 6 bases, with 7 bases of the junction left unmatched. The CDR3 reads CASSLAGQPTAEAFF. In nucleotides, the CDR3 is TGTGCCAGCAGCTTAGCGGGACAGCCTACAGCTGAAGCTTTCTTT.

The chain is built from TRBV9 and TRBJ2-2; no definite D call. From germline, CDR1 is SGDLS and CDR2 YYNGEE. Between the trimmed V and J ends, which lost 0 bases and 7 bases, there was a span of 13 bases. There are 15 residues in the CDR3. The CDR3 DNA is TGTGCCAGCAGCGTAGATTTGGGGAAAAGCGGGGAGCTGTTTTTT. It is translated as CASSVDLGKSGELFF. The variable domain in full, completed from reference TRBV9 and TRBJ2-2, reads DSGVTQTPKHLITATGQRVTLRCSPRSGDLSVYWYQQSLDQGLQFLIQYYNGEERAKGNILERFSAQQFPDLHSELNLSSLELGDSALYFCASSVDLGKSGELFFGEGSRLTVL.

V gene TRBV14 combines with J gene TRBJ1-1; D not resolved. The CDR3 length is 16 residues. V lost 0 bases and J 0 bases, leaving 11 bases between the germline ends. Germline V CDR1 and CDR2: SGHDN, FVKESK. Written as DNA, the CDR3 is TGTGCCAGCAGCCAAGACTTGGAGGGATTGAACACTGAAGCTTTCTTT. Protein product: CASSQDLEGLNTEAFF.

The table lists this clone with a count of one. This sequence joins TRBV19 and TRBJ2-7; no firm D call. The V and J ends lost 3 bases and 5 bases respectively, with 11 bases between them. Germline CDR1 is LNHDA and CDR2 is SQIVND (reference sequence). This CDR3 has 13 residues. The chain's CDR3 is CASSITSQHEQYF. CDR3 sequence (DNA): TGTGCCAGTAGTATCACATCACAGCACGAGCAGTACTTC.

The chain links TRBV4-3 to TRBJ2-1, with D unresolved. This CDR3 region has 17 residues. The V end lost 0 bases, the J end lost 2 bases, and 14 bases lay between the germline ends. Germline assignment: CDR1 LGHNA and CDR2 YSLEER. This chain's CDR3 is CASSQDMVQATYNEQFF. As DNA, the CDR3 is TGCGCCAGCAGCCAAGATATGGTCCAGGCTACCTACAATGAGCAGTTCTTC.

V gene TRBV5-4 combines with J gene TRBJ1-6, with unresolved D. The CDR3 totals 12 residues. V dropped 4 bases and J dropped 11 bases, with 10 bases sitting between them. Germline V gene sequence: CDR1 SGHNT, CDR2 YYREEE (reference sequence). The CDR3 DNA reads as TGTGCCAGCAGCCCTGGAGCGGCACCCCTCCACTTT. Translated, it gives CASSPGAAPLHF.

This clone ranks as medium-sized. The chain employs TRBV5-6 and TRBJ2-1; possible D gene TRBD2, 5 bases. The germline V and J ends were trimmed by 0 bases and 5 bases, with 18 bases remaining between them. CDR3 length: 17 residues. Germline V gene sequence: CDR1 SGHDT, CDR2 YYEEEE. The CDR3 is CASSLGLSDERDNEQFF. The CDR3 DNA is TGTGCCAGCAGCTTGGGCCTTAGCGACGAGAGGGACAATGAGCAGTTCTTC.

This clone was seen a handful of times. The chain uses TRBV7-9 and TRBJ2-3; D is undetermined. Per the germline V gene, CDR1 is SEHNR and CDR2 is FQNEAQ (reference sequence). The CDR3 extends over 17 amino acids. With 6 bases removed from V and 0 bases from J, the gap between germline ends came to 19 bases. The CDR3 DNA follows: TGTGCCAGCAGTCAACTCCCACCCCGGAGTAGCACAGATACGCAGTATTTT. It encodes CASSQLPPRSSTDTQYF.

About this clone itself: The identical CDR3 is also encoded by other nucleotide sequences in the sample. The chain recombines TRBV30 with TRBJ2-1; D ambiguous. The CDR3 is made up of 11 amino acids. From germline, CDR1 is GTSNPN and CDR2 SVGIG (reference sequence). V was shortened by 0 bases and J by 6 bases, with 3 bases between the two germline ends. The chain's CDR3 is CAWSVSNEQFF. The CDR3 DNA sequence: TGTGCCTGGAGTGTATCCAATGAGCAGTTCTTC.

This clone has a handful of counts. The chain combines TRBV15 with TRBJ2-7, with D possibly being TRBD1 or TRBD2 (6 bases each). The CDR3 has 16 amino acids. V lost 0 bases, J lost 0 bases, and 12 bases lay in between. The germline gives CDR1 LNHNV, CDR2 YYDKDF (reference sequence). The CDR3 here is CATSREGGTSSYEQYF. Here the CDR3 DNA reads TGTGCCACCAGCAGAGAGGGGGGCACGAGCTCCTACGAGCAGTACTTC.

This sequence joins TRBV19 and TRBJ2-1; weak D call: TRBD2 (6 bases). Germline values: CDR1 LNHDA, CDR2 SQIVND (reference sequence). The V end lost 1 base, the J end lost 4 bases, and 11 bases lay between the germline ends. The CDR3 extends over 15 amino acids. The CDR3 sequence is CASSIGGGSYNEQFF. In DNA, the CDR3 is TGTGCCAGTAGTATAGGTGGGGGGTCTTACAATGAGCAGTTCTTC.

V gene TRBV28 combines with J gene TRBJ2-7; perhaps D is TRBD1 or TRBD2 (5 bases each). Germline V lookup: CDR1 MDHEN, CDR2 SYDVKM. This CDR3 has 14 residues. V lost 5 bases and J 5 bases, leaving 16 bases between the germline ends. The CDR3 DNA reads as TGTGCCAGCAGTCTCTCCGGGACCCCCGACGAGCAGTACTTC. Amino acid sequence: CASSLSGTPDEQYF.

The V and J genes are TRBV4-3 and TRBJ2-1, with a possible D match to TRBD2 (5 bases). This CDR3 has 13 amino acids. Trimming cost V 3 bases and J 6 bases, with 9 bases left between them. Looked up from germline, CDR1 is LGHNA and CDR2 is YSLEER. CDR3 in amino acids: CASSQSLANEQFF. In nucleotides, the CDR3 is TGCGCCAGCAGCCAGAGCCTAGCCAATGAGCAGTTCTTC.

The chain has TRBV13 and TRBJ2-7; no reliable D call. Germline lookup yields CDR1 PRHDT and CDR2 FYEKMQ (reference sequence). Deletions cut 5 bases from V and 4 bases from J, with 12 bases between. The length of the CDR3 is 13 residues. This CDR3 reads CASSAAGVYEQYF. The CDR3 coding sequence is TGTGCCAGCAGCGCTGCTGGCGTTTACGAGCAGTACTTC. The variable domain in full, completed from reference TRBV13 and TRBJ2-7, reads AAGVIQSPRHLIKEKRETATLKCYPIPRHDTVYWYQQGPGQDPQFLISFYEKMQSDKGSIPDRFSAQQFSDYHSELNMSSLELGDSALYFCASSAAGVYEQYFGPGTRLTVT.

The genes are TRBV13 and TRBJ1-4; a possible D gene is TRBD1 (5 bases). V was clipped by 5 bases and J by 4 bases, with 8 bases between them. Germline loops: CDR1 PRHDT, CDR2 FYEKMQ (reference sequence). CDR3 length: 13 amino acids. The CDR3: CASSDGGNEKLFF. The CDR3, as DNA: TGTGCCAGCAGCGATGGGGGTAATGAAAAACTGTTTTTT. Complete variable domain (other parts from reference TRBV13 and TRBJ1-4): AAGVIQSPRHLIKEKRETATLKCYPIPRHDTVYWYQQGPGQDPQFLISFYEKMQSDKGSIPDRFSAQQFSDYHSELNMSSLELGDSALYFCASSDGGNEKLFFGSGTQLSVL.

The V and J genes are TRBV27 and TRBJ2-1; D remains ambiguous. The CDR3 has 11 residues. Germline V gene data show CDR1 as MNHEY and CDR2 as SMNVEV (reference sequence). V lost 4 bases and J 6 bases, leaving 4 bases between the germline ends. The CDR3 here is CASSSRNEQFF. CDR3 sequence (DNA): TGTGCCAGCAGTTCCCGCAATGAGCAGTTCTTC.